This T cell receptor beta chain was found in a study of T cell repertoires in cytomegalovirus infection (dated by TCRdb to between 2018 and 2021). Background on the whole study: The peptide stimulations were aimed at well-studied HLA-B-restricted epitopes as well as recently identified HLA-C-restricted CMV epitopes, whose presentation resists viral immunomodulation. Because public TCR beta signatures pointed to carriage of CMV infection together with the matching HLA type, the HLA type of each donor mattered for the analysis.

Note on this clonotype: Its antigen has not been determined. Base quality data are lacking; no much larger clone is found one base away.

Read against the paper, the sample's treatment or condition label means: in vitro stimulation with specific CMV peptide epitopes to enrich CMV-specific T cells. Points the paper makes about the study in general: Cumulative frequency of public TCR beta family members discriminated carriers of CMV infection plus the relevant HLA type in this cohort and an independent roughly 330-donor cohort. The ex vivo response was dominated by HLA-C-restricted CMV-specific TCR beta clonotypes, which also provided the single most frequent clonotype in two of eight donors.

Data came from an Illumina HiSeq 1500. TCRdb handled the public reads itself, with Q25 trimming in fastp and clone calling in MiXCR, and kept productive beta chains. Rows matching on CDR3 protein sequence are summarized as one entry with the most common DNA and genes. The sample table shows around 300,000 distinct CDR3 sequences, and around 20% are seen once. Roughly a fifth of the sample rests with the top ten. This TCR was sampled from a human donor in good health (CMV status not recorded). Some clones in this sample may be carry-over from other donors' samples. The sequencing here drew on cultured PBMCs, taken from culture after CMV antigen stimulation.

For the CDR3, the sequence is CASSFPDRDTQYF. Read as DNA, the sequence is TGTGCCAGCAGTTTCCCGGACCGAGACACGCAGTATTTT. This receptor chain uses TRBV12-3 or TRBV12-4 and TRBJ2-3; no D gene can be assigned with confidence. The CDR3 holds 13 amino acids from the cysteine to the phenylalanine. CDR3 DNA only is kept here, 39 bases in frame from base 1. V drops 3 bases and J drops 9 bases, leaving 13 bases in between.